This T cell receptor (beta chain) was recorded in a study of T cell repertoires in cytomegalovirus infection. About the study: The study used recently identified HLA-C-restricted and well-studied HLA-B-restricted CMV epitopes. Public signatures in TCR beta pointed to CMV infection and matching HLA type. Overall study results and limits: HLA-C-restricted CMV-specific TCR beta clonotypes were dominant in the ex vivo response.

Note on this clonotype: Its cognate antigen is unknown.

Using its own MiXCR run on the reads, TCRdb lists one record per CDR3 protein. This table holds about 900,000 distinct CDR3 sequences, roughly 30% found once. The clonotype was recovered from a human donor in good health (CMV status not recorded). Some clones in this sample may be carry-over from other donors' samples. The sequencing used cultured CD8+ T cells from PBMCs, collected from culture after CMV antigen stimulation.

The CDR3 loop reads CASSSAGSYEQYV. CDR3 DNA: TGTGCCAGCAGTTCAGCGGGGTCCTACGAGCAGTACGTC. The V and J genes are TRBV27 and TRBJ2-7; 7 bases are shared with TRBD2. The trim removed 4 bases at V and 1 base at J, leaving 1 base unmatched. This CDR3 has 13 residues. The germline V gene has CDR1 MNHEY and CDR2 SMNVEV (reference sequence).